This T cell receptor (beta chain) stems from a study of blood T cell repertoires in COVID-19. On the study more broadly: The samples span acute and convalescent COVID-19 from the United States, Italy and Spain.

Participant-reported clinical history was the basis for cohort assignment. Recovered participants had two consecutive negative NP/OP PCR tests, healthcare professional clearance, or symptom resolution. Authors' methods: Nucleated cell number was recorded as an estimate derived from reference gene primer amplification. TCRdb keeps only in-frame clones here, not all; method: immunoSEQ multiplex PCR. That table gives V, J and clone size, and the DNA gave D and trimming. The sample shows under 500,000 clones, around 91% of them seen only once. The V gene lost 3 bases and the J gene lost 8 bases, with 17 bases spanning the gap. This CDR3 contains 15 residues. Germline V gene lookup returns CDR1 MDHEN and CDR2 SYDVKM.

This clonotype originated in a man under 40 who had recovered from COVID-19. The chain carries TRBV28 and TRBJ2-1; possible D gene TRBD2, 6 bases. The sample taken for sequencing was PBMCs or T cells enriched from blood (not recorded which). Here the CDR3 reads CASSLGGRHVDEQFF. The CDR3 bases are TGTGCCAGCAGTTTGGGAGGCCGCCATGTAGATGAGCAGTTCTTC.